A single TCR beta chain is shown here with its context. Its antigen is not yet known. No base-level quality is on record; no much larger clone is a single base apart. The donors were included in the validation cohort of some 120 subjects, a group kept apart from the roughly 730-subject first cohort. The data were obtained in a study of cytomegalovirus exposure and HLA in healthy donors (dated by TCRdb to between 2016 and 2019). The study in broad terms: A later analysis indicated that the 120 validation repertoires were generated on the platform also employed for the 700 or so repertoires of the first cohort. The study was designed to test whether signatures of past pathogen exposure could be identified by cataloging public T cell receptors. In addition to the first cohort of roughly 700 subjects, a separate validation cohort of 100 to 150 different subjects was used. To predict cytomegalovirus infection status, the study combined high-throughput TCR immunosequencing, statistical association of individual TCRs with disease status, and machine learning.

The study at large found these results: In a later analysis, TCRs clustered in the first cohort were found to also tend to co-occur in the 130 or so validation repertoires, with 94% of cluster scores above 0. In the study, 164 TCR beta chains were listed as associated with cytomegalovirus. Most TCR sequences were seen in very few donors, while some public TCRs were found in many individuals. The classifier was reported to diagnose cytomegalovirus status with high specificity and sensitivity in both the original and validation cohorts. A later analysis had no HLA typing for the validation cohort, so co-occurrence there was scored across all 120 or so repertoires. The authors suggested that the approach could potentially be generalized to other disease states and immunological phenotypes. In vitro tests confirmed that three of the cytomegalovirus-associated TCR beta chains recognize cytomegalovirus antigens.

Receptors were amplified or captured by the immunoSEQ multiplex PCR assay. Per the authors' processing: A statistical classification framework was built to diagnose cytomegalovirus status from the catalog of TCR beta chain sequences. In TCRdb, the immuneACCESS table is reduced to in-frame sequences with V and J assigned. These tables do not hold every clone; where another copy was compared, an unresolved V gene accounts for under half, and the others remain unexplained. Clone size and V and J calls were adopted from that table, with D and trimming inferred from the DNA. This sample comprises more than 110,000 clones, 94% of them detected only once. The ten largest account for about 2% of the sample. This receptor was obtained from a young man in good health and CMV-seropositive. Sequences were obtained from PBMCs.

The DNA sequence is TGTGCCAGCAGCGGTAAAGCGGGAGGGCCCTACGAGCAGTACTTC. It codes for CASSGKAGGPYEQYF. The V and J genes are TRBV9 and TRBJ2-7; 10 middle bases align to TRBD2. From V the trimming removes 3 bases and from J it removes 2 bases, while the gene matches leave 5 bases of the junction unaccounted for. CDR1 and CDR2 were assigned from the germline V gene as SGDLS and YYNGEE. The CDR3 spans 15 residues, from the cysteine through the phenylalanine. Only the CDR3 portion is preserved as DNA: 45 bases, with reading frame beginning at the first base.